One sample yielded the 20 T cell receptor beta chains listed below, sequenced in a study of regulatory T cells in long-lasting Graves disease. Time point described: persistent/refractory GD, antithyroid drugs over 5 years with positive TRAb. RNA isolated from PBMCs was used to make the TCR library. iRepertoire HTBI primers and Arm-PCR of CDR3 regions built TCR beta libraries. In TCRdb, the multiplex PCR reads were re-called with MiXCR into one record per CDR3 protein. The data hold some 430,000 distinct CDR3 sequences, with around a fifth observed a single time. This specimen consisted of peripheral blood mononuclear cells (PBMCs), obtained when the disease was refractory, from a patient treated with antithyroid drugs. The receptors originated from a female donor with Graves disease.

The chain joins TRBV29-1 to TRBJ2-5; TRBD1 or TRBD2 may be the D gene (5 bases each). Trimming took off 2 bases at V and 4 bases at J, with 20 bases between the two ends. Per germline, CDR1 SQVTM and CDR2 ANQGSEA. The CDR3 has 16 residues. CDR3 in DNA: TGCAGCGTTGAATCGAGGATGGGACGAGAGGTAGAGACCCAGTACTTC. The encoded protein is CSVESRMGREVETQYF.

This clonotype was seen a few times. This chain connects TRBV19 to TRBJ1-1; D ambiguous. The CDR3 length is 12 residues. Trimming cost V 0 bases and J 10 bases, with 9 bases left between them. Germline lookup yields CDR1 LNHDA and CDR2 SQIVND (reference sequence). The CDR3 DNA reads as TGTGCCAGTAGTATAGAGAGCCGGCCAGCTTTCTTT. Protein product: CASSIESRPAFF.

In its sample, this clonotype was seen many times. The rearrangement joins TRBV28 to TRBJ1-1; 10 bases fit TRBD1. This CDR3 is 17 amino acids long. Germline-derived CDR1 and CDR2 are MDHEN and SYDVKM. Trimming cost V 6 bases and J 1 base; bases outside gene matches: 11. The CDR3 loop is CASRPTDRGRWNTEAFF. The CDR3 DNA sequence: TGTGCCAGCAGACCAACTGACAGGGGGCGGTGGAACACTGAAGCTTTCTTT.

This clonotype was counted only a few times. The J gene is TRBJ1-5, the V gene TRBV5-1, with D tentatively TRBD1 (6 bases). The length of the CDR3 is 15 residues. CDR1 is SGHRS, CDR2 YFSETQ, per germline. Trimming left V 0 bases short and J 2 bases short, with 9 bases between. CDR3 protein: CASSLASGGNQPQHF. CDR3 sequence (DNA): TGCGCCAGCAGCTTGGCCTCAGGGGGCAATCAGCCCCAGCATTTT.

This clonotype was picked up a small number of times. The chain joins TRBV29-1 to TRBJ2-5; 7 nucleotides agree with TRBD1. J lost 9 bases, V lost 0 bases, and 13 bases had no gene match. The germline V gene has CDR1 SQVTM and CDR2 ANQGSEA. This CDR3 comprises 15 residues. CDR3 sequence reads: CSVEDPRQPQGAQYF. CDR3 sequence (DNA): TGCAGCGTTGAAGACCCGAGGCAGCCGCAGGGGGCCCAGTACTTC.

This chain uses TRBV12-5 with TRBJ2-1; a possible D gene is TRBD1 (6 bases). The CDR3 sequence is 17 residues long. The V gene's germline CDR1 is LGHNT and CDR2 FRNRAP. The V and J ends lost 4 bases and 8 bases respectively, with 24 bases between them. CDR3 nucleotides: TGTGCTAGTGGTTCTGTGGTGTTATGGGGGCCGAGGGATGAGCAGTTCTTC. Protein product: CASGSVVLWGPRDEQFF.

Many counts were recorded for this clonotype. The DNA of the CDR3 is TGTGCCAGCAGTTTAAGTCGGGAGAGAGGCGAAAAACTGTTTTTT. It translates to CASSLSRERGEKLFF. The V gene is TRBV12-3 or TRBV12-4, the J gene TRBJ1-4; D not resolved. V was shortened by 2 bases and J by 8 bases, with 15 bases between the two germline ends. The CDR3 is 15 residues long.

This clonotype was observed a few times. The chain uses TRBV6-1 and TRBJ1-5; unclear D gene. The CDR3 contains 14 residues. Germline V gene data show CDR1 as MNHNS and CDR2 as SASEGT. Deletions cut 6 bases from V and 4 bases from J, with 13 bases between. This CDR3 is CASSPSWVNQPQHF. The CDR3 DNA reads TGTGCCAGCAGCCCCTCGTGGGTGAATCAGCCCCAGCATTTT.

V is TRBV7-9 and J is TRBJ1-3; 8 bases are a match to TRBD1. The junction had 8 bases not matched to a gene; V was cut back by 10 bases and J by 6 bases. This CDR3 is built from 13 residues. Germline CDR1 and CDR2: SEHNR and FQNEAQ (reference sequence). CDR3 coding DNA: TGTGCCACCAAACAGGGGGGCGAAAACACCATATATTTT. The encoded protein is CATKQGGENTIYF.

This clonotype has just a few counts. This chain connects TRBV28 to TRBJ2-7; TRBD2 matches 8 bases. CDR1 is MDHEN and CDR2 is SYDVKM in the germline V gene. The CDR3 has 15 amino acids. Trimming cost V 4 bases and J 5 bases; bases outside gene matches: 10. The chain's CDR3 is CASSSLNSGVHEQYF. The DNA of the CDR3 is TGTGCCAGCAGTTCCTTAAATAGCGGGGTGCACGAGCAGTACTTC.

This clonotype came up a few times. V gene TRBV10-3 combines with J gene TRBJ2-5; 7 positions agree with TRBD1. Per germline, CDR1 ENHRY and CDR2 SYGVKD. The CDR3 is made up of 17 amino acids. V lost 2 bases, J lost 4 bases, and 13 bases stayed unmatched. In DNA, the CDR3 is TGTGCCATCAGTGAGAAGTTATCAGAACAGGGGAGAGAGACCCAGTACTTC. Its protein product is CAISEKLSEQGRETQYF.

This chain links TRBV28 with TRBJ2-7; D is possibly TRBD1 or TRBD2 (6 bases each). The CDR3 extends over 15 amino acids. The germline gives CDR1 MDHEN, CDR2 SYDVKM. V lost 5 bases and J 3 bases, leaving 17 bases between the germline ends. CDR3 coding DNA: TGTGCCAGCAGTGACGCGGGACACAGGAACTACGAGCAGTACTTC. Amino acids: CASSDAGHRNYEQYF.

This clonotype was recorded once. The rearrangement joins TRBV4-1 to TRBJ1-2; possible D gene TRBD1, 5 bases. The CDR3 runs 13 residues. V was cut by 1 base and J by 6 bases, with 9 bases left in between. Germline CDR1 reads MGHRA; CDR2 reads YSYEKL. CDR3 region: CASSQVGVHGYTF. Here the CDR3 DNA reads TGCGCCAGCAGCCAAGTGGGGGTCCATGGCTACACCTTC.

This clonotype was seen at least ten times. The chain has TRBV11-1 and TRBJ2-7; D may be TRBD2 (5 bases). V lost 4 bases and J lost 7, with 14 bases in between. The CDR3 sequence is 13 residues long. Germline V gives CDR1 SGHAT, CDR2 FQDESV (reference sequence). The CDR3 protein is CASSSLAAGEQYF. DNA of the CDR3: TGTGCCAGCAGCTCACTGGCGGCGGGTGAGCAGTACTTC.

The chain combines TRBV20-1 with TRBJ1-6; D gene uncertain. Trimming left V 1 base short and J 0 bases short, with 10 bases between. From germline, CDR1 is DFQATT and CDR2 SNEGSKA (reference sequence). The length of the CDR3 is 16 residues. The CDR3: CSARGPSGSYNSPLHF. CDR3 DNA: TGCAGTGCTAGAGGCCCGTCGGGCTCCTATAATTCACCCCTCCACTTT.

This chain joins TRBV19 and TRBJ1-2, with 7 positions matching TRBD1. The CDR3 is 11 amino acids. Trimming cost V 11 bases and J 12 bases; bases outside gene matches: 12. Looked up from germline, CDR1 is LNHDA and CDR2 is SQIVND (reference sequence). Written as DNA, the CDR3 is TGTGCCTCCGGTGGGACTACAGGGGACACCTTC. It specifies CASGGTTGDTF.

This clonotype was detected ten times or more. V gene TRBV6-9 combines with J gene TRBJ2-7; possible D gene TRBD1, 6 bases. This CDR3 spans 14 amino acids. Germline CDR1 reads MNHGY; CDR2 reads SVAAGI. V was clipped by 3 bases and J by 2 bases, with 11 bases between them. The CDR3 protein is CASSYRGNAYEQYF. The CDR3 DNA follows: TGTGCCAGCAGTTACAGGGGTAATGCCTACGAGCAGTACTTC.

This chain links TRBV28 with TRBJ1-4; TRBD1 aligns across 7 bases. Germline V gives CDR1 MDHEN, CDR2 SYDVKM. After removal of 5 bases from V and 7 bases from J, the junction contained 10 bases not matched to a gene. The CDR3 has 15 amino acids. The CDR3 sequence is CASSTSQGVVEKLFF. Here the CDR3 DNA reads TGTGCCAGCAGTACCTCCCAGGGGGTGGTTGAAAAACTGTTTTTT.

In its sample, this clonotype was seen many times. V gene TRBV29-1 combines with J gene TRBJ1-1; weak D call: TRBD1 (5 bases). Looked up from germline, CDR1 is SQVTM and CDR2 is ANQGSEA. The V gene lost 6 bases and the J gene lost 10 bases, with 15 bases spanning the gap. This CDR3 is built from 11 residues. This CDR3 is CSVDFDRRAFF. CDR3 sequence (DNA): TGCAGCGTAGACTTCGACAGACGAGCTTTCTTT.

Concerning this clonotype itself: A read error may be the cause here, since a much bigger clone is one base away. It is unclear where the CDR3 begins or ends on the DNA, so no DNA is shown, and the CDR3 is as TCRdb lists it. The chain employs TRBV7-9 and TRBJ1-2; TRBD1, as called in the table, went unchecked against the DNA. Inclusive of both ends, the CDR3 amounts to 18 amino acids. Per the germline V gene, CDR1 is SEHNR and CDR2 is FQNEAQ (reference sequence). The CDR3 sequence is CASSLVGQGSPFNYGHTF.